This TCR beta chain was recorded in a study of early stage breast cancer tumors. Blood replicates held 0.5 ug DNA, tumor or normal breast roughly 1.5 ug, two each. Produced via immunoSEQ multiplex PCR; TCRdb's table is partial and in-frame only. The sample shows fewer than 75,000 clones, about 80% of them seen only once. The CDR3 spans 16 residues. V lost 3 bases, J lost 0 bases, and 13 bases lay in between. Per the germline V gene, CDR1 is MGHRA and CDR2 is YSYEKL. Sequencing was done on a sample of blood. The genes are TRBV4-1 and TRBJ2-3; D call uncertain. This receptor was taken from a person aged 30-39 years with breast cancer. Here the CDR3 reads CASSQVAFPSTDTQYF. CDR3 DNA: TGCGCCAGCAGCCAGGTAGCCTTTCCTAGCACAGATACGCAGTATTTT.